This record concerns one T cell receptor (beta chain) sequence. V trimming: 5 bases; J trimming: 6 bases; junction bases outside the gene matches: 4. The CDR3 runs to 14 residues. Germline V gene lookup returns CDR1 SGHNT and CDR2 YENEEA. Tagging with unique molecular identifiers was applied to individual cDNA molecules. MiXCR, run by TCRdb on the 5' RACE reads, gives a single entry per CDR3 protein. The table shows 55,000 to 85,000 distinct CDR3 sequences, with approximately 13% occurring only once. The data belong to a study of early T cells in non-severe SARS-CoV-2 infection. The chain has TRBV11-3 and TRBJ2-1, with TRBD2 matching 10 bases. Input material: whole blood. This receptor was obtained from an adult who was a healthcare worker with PCR-confirmed SARS-CoV-2 infection or an uninfected control (not recorded which). CDR3 sequence: CASSETSGFNEQFF. The CDR3 DNA reads TGTGCCAGCAGCGAGACTAGCGGGTTCAATGAGCAGTTCTTC.